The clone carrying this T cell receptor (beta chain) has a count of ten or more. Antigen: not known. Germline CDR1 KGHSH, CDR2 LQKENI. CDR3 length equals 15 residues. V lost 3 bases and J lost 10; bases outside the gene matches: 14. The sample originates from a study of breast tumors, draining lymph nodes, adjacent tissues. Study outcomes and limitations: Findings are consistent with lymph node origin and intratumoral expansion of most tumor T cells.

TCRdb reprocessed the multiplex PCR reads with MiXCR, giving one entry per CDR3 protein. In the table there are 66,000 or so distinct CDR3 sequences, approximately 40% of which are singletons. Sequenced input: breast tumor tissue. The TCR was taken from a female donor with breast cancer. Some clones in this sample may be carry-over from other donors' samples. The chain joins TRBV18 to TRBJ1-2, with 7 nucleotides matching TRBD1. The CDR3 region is CASSPVGDSSIVYTF. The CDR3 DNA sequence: TGTGCCAGCTCACCGGTCGGGGACAGTTCAATTGTCTACACCTTC.